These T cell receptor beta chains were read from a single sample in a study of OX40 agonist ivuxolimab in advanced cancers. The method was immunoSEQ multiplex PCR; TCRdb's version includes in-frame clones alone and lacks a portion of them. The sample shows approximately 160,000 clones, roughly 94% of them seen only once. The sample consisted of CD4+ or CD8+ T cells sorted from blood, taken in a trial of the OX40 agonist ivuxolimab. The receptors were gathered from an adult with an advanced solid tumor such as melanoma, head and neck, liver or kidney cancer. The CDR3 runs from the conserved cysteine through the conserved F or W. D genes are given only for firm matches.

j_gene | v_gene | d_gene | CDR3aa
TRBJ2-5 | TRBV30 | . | CAWTPGGVVETQYF
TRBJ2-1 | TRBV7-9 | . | CASSLGPAYNEQFF
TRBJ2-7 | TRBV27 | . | CATRVHYEQYF
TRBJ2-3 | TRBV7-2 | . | CASSLSTDTQYF
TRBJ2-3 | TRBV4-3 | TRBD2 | CASSQGGSGGPLGTDTQYF
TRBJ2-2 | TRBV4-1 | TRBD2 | CASSLGPPINMGLASGELFF
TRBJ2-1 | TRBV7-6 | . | CASSRLGGSYNEQFF
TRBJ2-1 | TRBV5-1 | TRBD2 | CASSLVASGKNEQFF
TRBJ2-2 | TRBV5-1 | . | CASSLGHRTNTGELFF
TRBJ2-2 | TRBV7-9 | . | CASSLPGVAGELFF
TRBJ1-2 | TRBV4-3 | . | CASSQDADFSNYGYTF
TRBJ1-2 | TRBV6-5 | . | CASRQRSNYGYTF
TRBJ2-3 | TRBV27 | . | CASSRSGTDTQYF
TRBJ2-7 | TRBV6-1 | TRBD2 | CASRGLAGVYEQYF
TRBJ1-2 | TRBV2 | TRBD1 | CASSGDRGLGGYTF
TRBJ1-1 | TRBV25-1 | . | CASSDRVWAEAFF
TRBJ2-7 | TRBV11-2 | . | CASSFAEGPLTLYEQYF
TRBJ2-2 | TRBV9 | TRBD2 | CASSGGLAGLVGELFF
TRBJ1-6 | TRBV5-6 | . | CASSPGSSSYNSPLHF
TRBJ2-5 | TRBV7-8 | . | CASSPRTEGGETQYF
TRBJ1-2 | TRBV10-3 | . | CAISDGNYGYTF
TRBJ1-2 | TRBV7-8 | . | CASSLGVGTYGYTF
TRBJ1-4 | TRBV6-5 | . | CASSYRGTTNEKLFF
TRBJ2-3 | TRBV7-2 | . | CASSFRGTDTQYF
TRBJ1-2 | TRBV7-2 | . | CASSLGPHNYGYTF
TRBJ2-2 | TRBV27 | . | CASSSITIFRGTGELFF
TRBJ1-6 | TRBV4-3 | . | CASSQGEWRDSPLHF
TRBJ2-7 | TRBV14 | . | CASRGVTYEQYF
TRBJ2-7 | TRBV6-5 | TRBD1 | CASSLTGVYEQYF
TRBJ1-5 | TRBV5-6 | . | CASSLMGPRGNQPQHF
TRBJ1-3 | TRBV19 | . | CASSIRESPGNTIYF
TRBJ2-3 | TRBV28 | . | CASRAPGDFPDTQYF
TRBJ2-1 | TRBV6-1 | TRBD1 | CATCRTGIDEQFF
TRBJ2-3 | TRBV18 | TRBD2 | CASSPRGVSTDTQYF
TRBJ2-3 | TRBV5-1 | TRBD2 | CASSGGTSGRYTDTQYF
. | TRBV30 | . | CAWSLQTYEQYF